Given below is one T cell receptor beta chain in context. These data are taken from a study of blood T cell repertoires in COVID-19. For the study at large: Samples representing acute and convalescent COVID-19 were sourced from the United States, Italy and Spain. T cells, B-cell-depleted T cells, or PBMCs supplied cDNA or gDNA.

CDR1 is LNHDA, CDR2 SQIVND, per germline (reference sequence). The CDR3 extends over 13 amino acids. Trimming cost V 5 bases and J 3 bases, with 10 bases left between them. As handled by the study authors: Amplifying reference gene primers gave estimates of nucleated cell counts. Generated by immunoSEQ multiplex PCR, the TCRdb table keeps only in-frame clones and is missing some. Clone size and V and J calls were adopted from that table, with D and trimming inferred from the DNA. Here the sample spans roughly 460,000 clones, 85% to 90% being singletons. Seattle patient enrollment occurred during active infection, with longitudinal follow-up thereafter.

This sequence originates from a man aged 18 to 30 with COVID-19, enrolled during active disease. The chain links TRBV19 to TRBJ1-2, with a tentative D call TRBD1 (6 bases). Sequenced sample: peripheral blood. CDR3 loop: CASSVDRYYGYTF. The CDR3 DNA sequence: TGTGCCAGTAGTGTCGACAGGTACTATGGCTACACCTTC.